This T cell receptor beta chain emerged from a study of glioma-infiltrating T cells after dendritic cell vaccination. Regarding the study as a whole: Estimated pretreatment TIL content predicted outcome after dendritic cell vaccination.

This clone was observed a handful of times. As yet, its antigen is unknown. Trimming removed 1 base at V and 8 bases at J, with 15 bases between. From germline, CDR1 is MGHRA and CDR2 YSYEKL. The CDR3 covers 14 residues. Primers: 60 V beta forward and 13 J beta reverse. The assay was immunoSEQ multiplex PCR, and TCRdb's table has in-frame clones only and misses some. This sample has tens of thousands of clones, with roughly 84% found just once. This receptor was identified in a human donor with glioblastoma. Source: blood, taken before dendritic cell vaccination. The V gene is TRBV4-1, the J gene TRBJ2-7; D is perhaps TRBD1 (6 bases). The CDR3 coding sequence is TGCGCCAGCAGCCAAGGAGGCAGGGGAGAAAAGCAGTACTTC. This gives the protein CASSQGGRGEKQYF.